This TCR beta chain originates from a study of cytomegalovirus exposure and HLA in healthy donors. Study observations and caveats: DRB1 had the most TCR associations and HLA-C the fewest, a later analysis found, with rates varying by HLA locus. For most TCR beta V segments, an earlier analysis put the productive rate at about 87% or about 30% of the time.

The PCR used 60 Vbeta and 13 Jbeta primers. Per the original data handling: A follow-up analysis tallied around 76 million unique TCR beta chains, roughly 11 million shared. TCRdb's copy holds only in-frame clones and misses some; the assay was immunoSEQ multiplex PCR. From that table come the V and J calls and clone size; the DNA was used to work out D and trimming. The data show roughly 80,000 clones, with more than 50% seen just once and 3.5% to 4.5% held by the top ten. Healthy bone marrow donors made up the donors. V lost 8 bases and J lost 8, with 21 bases in between. Germline loops: CDR1 MDHEN, CDR2 SYDVKM. The CDR3 is 15 residues long. About this clone itself: As yet, its antigen is unknown.

The material sequenced was PBMCs. The chain joins TRBV28 to TRBJ1-4, with D possibly TRBD1 on 5 matching bases. The sequence was obtained from a male donor in good health and CMV-seropositive. CDR3 in DNA: TGTGCCAGCGGTGGGGTTGGCGGGGCGGAAGAAAAACTGTTTTTT. It yields the protein CASGGVGGAEEKLFF.